This T cell receptor (beta chain) emerged from a study of cytomegalovirus exposure and HLA in healthy donors. In the PCR, 60 Vbeta and 13 Jbeta primers were used. TCRdb's copy holds only in-frame clones and misses some; the assay was immunoSEQ multiplex PCR. The sample includes some 190,000 clones, around 80% of them seen just once. Broader study findings: As a later analysis showed, several of the most significant clusters appeared to be linked to common viral pathogens.

V lost 6 bases and J lost 6; bases outside the gene matches: 3. In germline, CDR1 is MNHNS, CDR2 SASEGT. The CDR3 sequence is 14 residues long. In the case of this clone: What it recognizes is unknown.

The sample consisted of PBMCs. The TCR comes from a woman aged 25 to 45 in good health and CMV-seronegative. V usage is TRBV6-1 and J usage is TRBJ2-2, with 11 nucleotides matching TRBD2. The CDR3: CASRELAGAGELFF. The CDR3 region has the DNA TGTGCCAGCAGGGAACTAGCGGGGGCCGGGGAGCTGTTTTTT.